What follows is one TCR beta chain and its context. Sequencing was performed with immunoSEQ multiplex PCR; in TCRdb, only in-frame clones are kept and a portion is missing. The data hold around 130,000 clones, with about 86% observed a single time. This sample is part of a study of blood T cell repertoires in COVID-19. This receptor was identified in a human donor in a cohort sampled during active COVID-19. Source material: peripheral blood.

CDR3 coding DNA: TGTGCCAGTAGTAGGACAGGGCGACTGAACACTGAAGCTTTCTTT. Amino acid sequence: CASSRTGRLNTEAFF. This rearrangement joins TRBV19 to TRBJ1-1; 8 bases agree with TRBD1. The CDR3 loop spans 15 amino acids. V trimming: 4 bases; J trimming: 0 bases; junction bases outside the gene matches: 4. From germline, CDR1 is LNHDA and CDR2 SQIVND (reference sequence).